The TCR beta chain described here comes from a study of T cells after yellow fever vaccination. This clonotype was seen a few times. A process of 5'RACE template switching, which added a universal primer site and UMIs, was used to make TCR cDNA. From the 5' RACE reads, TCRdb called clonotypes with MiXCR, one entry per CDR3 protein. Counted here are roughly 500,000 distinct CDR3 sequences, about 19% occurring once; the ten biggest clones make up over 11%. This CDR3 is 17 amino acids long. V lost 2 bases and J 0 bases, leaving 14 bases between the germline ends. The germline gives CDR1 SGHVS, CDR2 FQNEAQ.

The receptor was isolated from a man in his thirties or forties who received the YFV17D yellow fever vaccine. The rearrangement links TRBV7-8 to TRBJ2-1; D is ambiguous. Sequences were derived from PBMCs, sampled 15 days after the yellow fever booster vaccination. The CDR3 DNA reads TGTGCCAGCAGCTTATACCGCGGTTCTAGCTCCTACAATGAGCAGTTCTTC. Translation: CASSLYRGSSSYNEQFF.